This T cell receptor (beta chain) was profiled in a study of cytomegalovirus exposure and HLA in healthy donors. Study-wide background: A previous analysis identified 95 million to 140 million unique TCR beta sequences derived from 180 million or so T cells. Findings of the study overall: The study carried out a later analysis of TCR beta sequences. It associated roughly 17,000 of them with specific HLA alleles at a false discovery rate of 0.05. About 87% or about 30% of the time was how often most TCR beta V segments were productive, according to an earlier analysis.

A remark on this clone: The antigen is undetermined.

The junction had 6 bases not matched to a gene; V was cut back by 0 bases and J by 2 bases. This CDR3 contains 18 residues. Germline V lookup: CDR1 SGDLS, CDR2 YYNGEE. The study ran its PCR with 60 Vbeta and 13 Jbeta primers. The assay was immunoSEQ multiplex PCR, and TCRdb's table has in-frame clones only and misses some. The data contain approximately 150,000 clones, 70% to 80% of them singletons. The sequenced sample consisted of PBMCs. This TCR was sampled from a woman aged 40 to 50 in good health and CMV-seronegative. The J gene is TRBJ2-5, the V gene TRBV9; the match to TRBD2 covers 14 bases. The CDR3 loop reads CASSVGTSGGKSQETQYF. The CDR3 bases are TGTGCCAGCAGCGTAGGGACTAGCGGGGGGAAATCACAAGAGACCCAGTACTTC.